The 11 T cell receptor beta chains reported below all come from one sample, sequenced in a study of control samples from healthy donors and cancer patients. Profiled with immunoSEQ multiplex PCR; TCRdb holds only in-frame clones, not every one. The sample records 60,000 to 75,000 clones, over 85% being singletons. The sequencing sample was made of PBMCs. The source is a man aged 60-69 years with colorectal cancer.

The gene calls are TRBV4-3 and TRBJ2-3; D possibly uses TRBD1 or TRBD2 (5 bases each). With 0 bases removed from V and 8 bases from J, the gap between germline ends came to 15 bases. In germline, CDR1 is LGHNA, CDR2 YSLEER. This CDR3 has 15 residues. This CDR3 is CASSQDFFTGGTQYF. CDR3 bases: TGCGCCAGCAGCCAAGATTTTTTTACTGGGGGTACGCAGTATTTT.

This chain connects TRBV7-3 to TRBJ1-1; unclear D gene. Germline V gene sequence: CDR1 SGHTA, CDR2 FQGTGA. Trimming pared 2 bases from V and 2 bases from J, leaving 6 bases between. The CDR3 has 13 residues. The CDR3 spells CASSLAGNTEAFF. CDR3 nucleotide sequence: TGTGCCAGCAGCTTAGCGGGTAACACTGAAGCTTTCTTT.

This chain uses TRBV12-5 with TRBJ2-1; TRBD2 agrees at 8 bases. The length of the CDR3 is 15 residues. Germline trimming cut 7 bases from V and 4 bases from J; bases unmatched to any gene: 9. Germline loops: CDR1 LGHNT, CDR2 FRNRAP. The CDR3, as DNA: TGTGCTAGTGCCCCGGGAGGGGGGGGTTACAATGAGCAGTTCTTC. Its protein product is CASAPGGGGYNEQFF. Based on the CDR3 plus reference TRBV12-5 and TRBJ2-1, the full variable domain is DARVTQTPRHKVTEMGQEVTMRCQPILGHNTVFWYRQTMMQGLELLAYFRNRAPLDDSGMPKDRFSAEMPDATLATLKIQPSEPRDSAVYFCASAPGGGGYNEQFFGPGTRLTVL.

V gene TRBV18 combines with J gene TRBJ1-1, with 10 bases identical to TRBD1. CDR3 length: 16 residues. J was trimmed by 0 bases and V by 3 bases; bases with no gene match: 4. Germline V gene sequence: CDR1 KGHSH, CDR2 LQKENI. The CDR3, as DNA: TGTGCCAGCTCACCGAGGACAGGGGGAATGAACACTGAAGCTTTCTTT. This gives the protein CASSPRTGGMNTEAFF.

V usage is TRBV30 and J usage is TRBJ1-4; D remains ambiguous. In germline, CDR1 is GTSNPN, CDR2 SVGIG (reference sequence). The CDR3 is 12 amino acids. V gave up 1 base and J gave up 8 bases, with 8 bases separating them. CDR3 in DNA: TGTGCCTGGAGTGCTAACAGCGAAAAACTGTTTTTT. It codes for CAWSANSEKLFF. Drawing the rest from reference TRBV30 and TRBJ1-4, the complete variable domain is SQTIHQWPATLVQPVGSPLSLECTVEGTSNPNLYWYRQAAGRGLQLLFYSVGIGQISSEVPQNLSASRPQDRQFILSSKKLLLSDSGFYLCAWSANSEKLFFGSGTQLSVL.

This sequence joins TRBV11-2 and TRBJ1-1; D may be TRBD1 (6 bases). V lost 1 base and J 5 bases, leaving 14 bases between the germline ends. The CDR3 totals 15 residues. Per the germline V gene, CDR1 is SGHAT and CDR2 is FQNNGV. The CDR3 spells CASSLAAGARTEAFF. The CDR3 nucleotides are TGTGCCAGCAGCTTAGCCGCGGGGGCGCGGACTGAAGCTTTCTTT. Full variable domain (remainder filled in from reference TRBV11-2 and TRBJ1-1): EAGVAQSPRYKIIEKRQSVAFWCNPISGHATLYWYQQILGQGPKLLIQFQNNGVVDDSQLPKDRFSAERLKGVDSTLKIQPAKLEDSAVYLCASSLAAGARTEAFFGQGTRLTVV.

This sequence joins TRBV29-1 and TRBJ1-2; unclear D gene. This CDR3 contains 12 residues. Germline V gene data show CDR1 as SQVTM and CDR2 as ANQGSEA. Trimming took 5 bases from V and 4 from J, leaving 11 bases between them. The CDR3 nucleotides are TGCAGCGTTTTCGGGGAACTCTATGGCTACACCTTC. Translating gives CSVFGELYGYTF.

This chain uses TRBV3-1 (or the pseudogene TRBV3-2) with TRBJ1-4, with D uncertain. The CDR3 length is 13 residues. The V end lost 1 base, the J end lost 10 bases, and 10 bases lay between the germline ends. Germline V gene lookup returns CDR1 LGHDT and CDR2 YNNKEL (reference sequence). The CDR3 spells CASSQGWEGKLFF. The CDR3 bases are TGTGCCAGCAGCCAAGGTTGGGAGGGAAAACTGTTTTTT.

This chain uses TRBV9 with TRBJ1-3; 10 bases are shared with TRBD1. Per the germline V gene, CDR1 is SGDLS and CDR2 is YYNGEE. The CDR3 runs to 16 residues. With 4 bases clipped from V and 2 bases from J, the junction kept 6 bases outside the gene matches. In DNA, the CDR3 is TGTGCCAGCAGCCCCCGGGGACAGGGGACTGGAAACACCATATATTTT. Translation gives CASSPRGQGTGNTIYF.

V usage is TRBV5-5 and J usage is TRBJ1-3; no clear D gene. The CDR3 is 16 amino acids. The germline gives CDR1 SGHKS, CDR2 YYEKEE (reference sequence). The V gene lost 4 bases and the J gene lost 2 bases, with 16 bases spanning the gap. CDR3 nucleotides: TGTGCCAGCAGCCGAAACGGGCCTGGAGCTGGAAACACCATATATTTT. Amino acids: CASSRNGPGAGNTIYF. Looking up the rest from reference TRBV5-5 and TRBJ1-3 gives the full variable domain: DAGVTQSPTHLIKTRGQQVTLRCSPISGHKSVSWYQQVLGQGPQFIFQYYEKEERGRGNFPDRFSARQFPNYSSELNVNALLLGDSALYLCASSRNGPGAGNTIYFGEGSWLTVV.

The chain recombines TRBV5-1 with TRBJ2-7; TRBD2 might be the D (5 bases). CDR1 and CDR2 from the germline V gene are SGHRS and YFSETQ. The V end was cut by 0 bases, the J end by 5 bases, with 9 bases between. The CDR3 is made up of 13 amino acids. CDR3 region: CASSLGLAHEQYF. CDR3 sequence (DNA): TGCGCCAGCAGCTTGGGGCTAGCCCACGAGCAGTACTTC.